The 6 T cell receptor beta chains below were found in one sample sequenced in a study of PD-L1 blockade in urothelial cancer. The protocol was immunoSEQ multiplex PCR, while the TCRdb copy is restricted to in-frame clones and leaves out a portion. There are 12,000 to 15,000 clones in the sample; 88% occur only once, and about 16% lies in the top ten. The sequenced sample was PBMCs, obtained around atezolizumab (anti-PD-L1) treatment. The receptor source for this set is a man in his sixties or seventies with urothelial cancer.

This sequence joins TRBV10-3 and TRBJ1-4; possible D gene TRBD1, 5 bases. CDR3 length: 14 residues. Germline loops: CDR1 ENHRY, CDR2 SYGVKD. The ends were cut back, 3 bases at V and 3 bases at J, with 8 bases in the middle. CDR3 in amino acids: CAISDREANEKLFF. The CDR3 DNA is TGTGCCATCAGTGACAGGGAAGCTAATGAAAAACTGTTTTTT.

In this sample, this clone turned up a few times. The chain has TRBV5-6 and TRBJ2-1, with 7 positions matching TRBD2. Germline-derived CDR1 and CDR2 are SGHDT and YYEEEE. The CDR3 loop spans 16 amino acids. The V gene end was trimmed by 1 base and the J gene end by 3 bases; junction bases not matched to a gene: 7. The chain's CDR3 is CASSLSGGGFYNEQFF. In DNA, the CDR3 is TGTGCCAGCAGCTTGTCGGGCGGGGGATTCTACAATGAGCAGTTCTTC.

J is TRBJ2-3 and V is TRBV5-6; the D gene is possibly TRBD2 (5 bases). The V and J ends lost 2 bases and 6 bases respectively, with 7 bases between them. The germline CDR1 and CDR2 sequences are SGHDT and YYEEEE. CDR3 length: 12 residues. The CDR3 DNA reads as TGTGCCAGCAGCTTTAGCGCGGATACGCAGTATTTT. It codes for CASSFSADTQYF.

V is TRBV11-2 and J is TRBJ2-5; D gene unclear. The CDR3 sequence is 13 residues long. V lost 5 bases, J lost 5 bases, and 12 bases lay in between. Germline CDR1 reads SGHAT; CDR2 reads FQNNGV. CDR3 nucleotide sequence: TGTGCCAGCAGCGCACTAAGTGGGGAGACCCAGTACTTC. This encodes CASSALSGETQYF.

This clone was detected only a few times. The rearrangement uses TRBV19 and TRBJ1-4; 8 bases match TRBD1. CDR1 is LNHDA and CDR2 is SQIVND in the germline V gene (reference sequence). V shed 6 bases and J 8 bases; nucleotides not matched to a gene: 11. The CDR3 totals 15 residues. In DNA, the CDR3 is TGTGCCAGTAGGAGCGACGGGACAGGCAGGGAAAAACTGTTTTTT. It specifies CASRSDGTGREKLFF.

The J gene is TRBJ1-6, the V gene TRBV5-1, with no clear D. Germline-derived CDR1 and CDR2 are SGHRS and YFSETQ. V lost 4 bases to trimming and J lost 7 bases, with 18 bases between them. The CDR3 sequence is 16 residues long. The CDR3 here is CASSIDTFSTNSPLHF. CDR3 bases: TGCGCCAGCAGCATAGACACCTTTTCTACAAATTCACCCCTCCACTTT.